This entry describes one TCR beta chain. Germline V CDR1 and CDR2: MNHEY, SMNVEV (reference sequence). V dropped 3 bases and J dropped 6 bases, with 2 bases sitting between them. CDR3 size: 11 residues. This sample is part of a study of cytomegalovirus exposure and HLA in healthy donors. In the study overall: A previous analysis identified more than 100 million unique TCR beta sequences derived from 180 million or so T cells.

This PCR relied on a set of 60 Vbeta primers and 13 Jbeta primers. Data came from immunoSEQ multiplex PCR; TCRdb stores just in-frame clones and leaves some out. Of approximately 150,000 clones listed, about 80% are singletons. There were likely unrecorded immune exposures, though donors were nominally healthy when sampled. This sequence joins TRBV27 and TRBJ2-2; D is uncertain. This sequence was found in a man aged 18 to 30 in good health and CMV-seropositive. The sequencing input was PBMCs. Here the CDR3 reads CASSFAGELFF. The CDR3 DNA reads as TGTGCCAGCAGTTTCGCCGGGGAGCTGTTTTTT.